The following is a TCR beta chain sequence with its context. Its target is not known. It was with 60 Vbeta and 13 Jbeta primers that the PCR ran. Clones were sequenced by immunoSEQ multiplex PCR, and TCRdb holds only the in-frame ones, with some missing. The table has 110,000 to 150,000 clones, over 75% seen once. The data derive from a study of cytomegalovirus exposure and HLA in healthy donors. Study conclusions and caveats: Diagnosis of cytomegalovirus status made by the classifier reportedly showed high specificity and sensitivity. Several of the most significant clusters were apparently associated with common viral pathogens in a later analysis.

The CDR3 is made up of 16 amino acids. Germline loops: CDR1 WNHNN, CDR2 SYGVQD (reference sequence). The ends lost 2 bases at V and 4 bases at J; junction bases unmatched: 6. The sample was PBMCs. The receptor comes from a woman aged 30 to 39 in good health and CMV-seronegative. This rearrangement joins TRBV10-1 to TRBJ2-3, with TRBD2 matching 10 bases. CDR3 sequence: CASSENSGGAPDTQYF. The CDR3 nucleotides read TGCGCCAGCAGTGAGAACAGCGGGGGGGCGCCAGATACGCAGTATTTT.